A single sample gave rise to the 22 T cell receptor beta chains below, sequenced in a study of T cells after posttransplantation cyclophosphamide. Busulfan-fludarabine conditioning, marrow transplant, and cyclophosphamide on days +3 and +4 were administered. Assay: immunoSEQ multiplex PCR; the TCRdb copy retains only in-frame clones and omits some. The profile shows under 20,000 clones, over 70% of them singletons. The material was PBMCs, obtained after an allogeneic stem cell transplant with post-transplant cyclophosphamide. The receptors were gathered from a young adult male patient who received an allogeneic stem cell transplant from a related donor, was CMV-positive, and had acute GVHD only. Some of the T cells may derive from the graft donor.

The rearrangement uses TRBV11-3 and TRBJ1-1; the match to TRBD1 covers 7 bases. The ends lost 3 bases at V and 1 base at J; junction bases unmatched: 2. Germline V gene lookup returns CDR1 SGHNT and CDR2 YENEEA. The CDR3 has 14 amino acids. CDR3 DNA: TGTGCCAGCAGCTTTCAGGGGGAGAACACTGAAGCTTTCTTT. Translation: CASSFQGENTEAFF.

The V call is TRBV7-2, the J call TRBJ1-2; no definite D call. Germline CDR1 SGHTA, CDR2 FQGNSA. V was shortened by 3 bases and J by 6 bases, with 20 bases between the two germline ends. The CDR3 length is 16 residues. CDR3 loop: CASSFSSSGGVNGYTF. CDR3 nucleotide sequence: TGTGCCAGCAGCTTCTCCTCCTCAGGAGGCGTTAATGGCTACACCTTC.

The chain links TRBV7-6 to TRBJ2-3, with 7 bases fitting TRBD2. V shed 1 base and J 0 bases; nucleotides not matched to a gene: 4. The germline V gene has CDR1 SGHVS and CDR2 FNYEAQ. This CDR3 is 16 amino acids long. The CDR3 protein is CASSLGGGFSTDTQYF. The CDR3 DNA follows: TGTGCCAGCAGCTTAGGGGGGGGTTTTAGCACAGATACGCAGTATTTT. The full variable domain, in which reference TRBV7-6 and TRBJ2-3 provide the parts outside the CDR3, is GAGVSQSPRYKVTKRGQDVALRCDPISGHVSLYWYRQALGQGPEFLTYFNYEAQQDKSGLPNDRFSAERPEGSISTLTIQRTEQRDSAMYRCASSLGGGFSTDTQYFGPGTRLTVL.

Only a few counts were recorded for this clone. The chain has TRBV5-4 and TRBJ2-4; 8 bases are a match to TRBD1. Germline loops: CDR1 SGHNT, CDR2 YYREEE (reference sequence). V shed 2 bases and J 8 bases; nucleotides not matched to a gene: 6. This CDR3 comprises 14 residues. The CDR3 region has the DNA TGTGCCAGCAGCTTACGGCAGGGGGCGGACATTCAGTACTTC. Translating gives CASSLRQGADIQYF.

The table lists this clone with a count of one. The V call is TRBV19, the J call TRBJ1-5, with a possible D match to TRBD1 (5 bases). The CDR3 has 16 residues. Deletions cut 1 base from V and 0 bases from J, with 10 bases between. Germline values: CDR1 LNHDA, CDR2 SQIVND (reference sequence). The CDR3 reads CASSIGEGRSNQPQHF. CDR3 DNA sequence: TGTGCCAGTAGTATAGGGGAGGGGCGTAGCAATCAGCCCCAGCATTTT.

CDR3 in amino acids: CASSQRTGGYNEQFF. CDR3 DNA: TGCGCCAGCAGTCAAAGGACAGGGGGCTACAATGAGCAGTTCTTC. The gene calls are TRBV23-1 and TRBJ2-1, with 10 bases that match TRBD1. Being an ORF, TRBV23-1 has a function that is uncertain. The V segment lost 2 bases and the J segment 3 bases; nucleotides outside the gene matches: 1. The CDR3 spans 15 residues.

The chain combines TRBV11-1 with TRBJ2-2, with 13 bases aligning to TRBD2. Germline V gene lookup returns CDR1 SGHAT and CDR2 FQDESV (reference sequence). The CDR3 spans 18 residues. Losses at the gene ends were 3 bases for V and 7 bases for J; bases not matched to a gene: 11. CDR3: CASSFGLAGAQGFGELFF. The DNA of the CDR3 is TGTGCCAGCAGCTTTGGACTAGCGGGGGCTCAAGGTTTCGGGGAGCTGTTTTTT.

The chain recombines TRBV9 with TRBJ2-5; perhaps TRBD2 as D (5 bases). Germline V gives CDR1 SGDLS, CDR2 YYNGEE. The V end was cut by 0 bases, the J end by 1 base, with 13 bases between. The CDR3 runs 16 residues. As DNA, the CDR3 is TGTGCCAGCAGCGTAGACGGGGTCGGCGGCCAAGAGACCCAGTACTTC. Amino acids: CASSVDGVGGQETQYF.

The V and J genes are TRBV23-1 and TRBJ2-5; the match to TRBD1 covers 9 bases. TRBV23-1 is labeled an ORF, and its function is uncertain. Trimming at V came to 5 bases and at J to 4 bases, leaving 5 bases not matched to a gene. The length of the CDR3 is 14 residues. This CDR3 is CASSSTGGRETQYF. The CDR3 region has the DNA TGCGCCAGCAGTTCGACAGGGGGAAGAGAGACCCAGTACTTC.

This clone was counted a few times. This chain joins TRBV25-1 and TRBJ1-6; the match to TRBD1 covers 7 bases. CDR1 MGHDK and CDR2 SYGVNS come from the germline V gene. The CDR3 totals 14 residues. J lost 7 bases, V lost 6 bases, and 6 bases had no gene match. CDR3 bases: TGTGCCAGCAGCGTGGACAGGAGAAATTCACCCCTCCACTTT. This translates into CASSVDRRNSPLHF. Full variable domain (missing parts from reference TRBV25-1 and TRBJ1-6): EADIYQTPRYLVIGTGKKITLECSQTMGHDKMYWYQQDPGMELHLIHYSYGVNSTEKGDLSSESTVSRIRTEHFPLTLESARPSHTSQYLCASSVDRRNSPLHFGNGTRLTVT.

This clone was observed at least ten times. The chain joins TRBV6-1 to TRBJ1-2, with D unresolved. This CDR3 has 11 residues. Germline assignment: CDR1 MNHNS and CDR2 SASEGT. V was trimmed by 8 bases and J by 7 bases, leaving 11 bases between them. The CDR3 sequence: CASRVGAGYTF. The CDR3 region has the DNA TGTGCCAGCCGGGTCGGCGCTGGCTACACCTTC.

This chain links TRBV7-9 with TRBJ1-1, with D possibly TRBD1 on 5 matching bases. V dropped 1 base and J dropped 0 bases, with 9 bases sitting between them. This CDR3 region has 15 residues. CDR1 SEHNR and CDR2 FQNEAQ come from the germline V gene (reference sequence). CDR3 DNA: TGTGCCAGCAGCTTAGGTCACAGGATGAACACTGAAGCTTTCTTT. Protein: CASSLGHRMNTEAFF.

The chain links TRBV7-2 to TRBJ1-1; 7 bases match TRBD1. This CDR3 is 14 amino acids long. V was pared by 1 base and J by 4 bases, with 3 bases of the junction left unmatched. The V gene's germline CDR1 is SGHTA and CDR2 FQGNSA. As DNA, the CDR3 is TGTGCCAGCAGCTTAGAAGGGACAGTCACTGAAGCTTTCTTT. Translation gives CASSLEGTVTEAFF.

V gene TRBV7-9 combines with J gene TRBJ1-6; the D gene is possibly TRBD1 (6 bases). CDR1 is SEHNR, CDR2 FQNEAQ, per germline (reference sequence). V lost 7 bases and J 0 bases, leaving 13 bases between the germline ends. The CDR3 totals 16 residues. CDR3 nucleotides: TGTGCCAGCACACAGGACAGTAGCTCCTATAATTCACCCCTCCACTTT. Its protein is CASTQDSSSYNSPLHF.

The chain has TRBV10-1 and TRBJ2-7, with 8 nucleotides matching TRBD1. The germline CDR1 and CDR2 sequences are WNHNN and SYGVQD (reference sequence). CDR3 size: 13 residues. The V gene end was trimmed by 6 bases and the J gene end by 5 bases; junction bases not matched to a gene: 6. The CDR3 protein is CASSSGQGDEQYF. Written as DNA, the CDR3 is TGCGCCAGCAGCTCCGGACAGGGCGACGAGCAGTACTTC.

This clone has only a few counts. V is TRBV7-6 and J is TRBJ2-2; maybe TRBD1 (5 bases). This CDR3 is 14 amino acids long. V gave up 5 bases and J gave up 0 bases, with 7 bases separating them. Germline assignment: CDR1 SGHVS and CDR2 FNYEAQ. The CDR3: CASSRQTNTGELFF. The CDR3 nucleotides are TGTGCCAGCAGCCGACAGACGAACACCGGGGAGCTGTTTTTT.

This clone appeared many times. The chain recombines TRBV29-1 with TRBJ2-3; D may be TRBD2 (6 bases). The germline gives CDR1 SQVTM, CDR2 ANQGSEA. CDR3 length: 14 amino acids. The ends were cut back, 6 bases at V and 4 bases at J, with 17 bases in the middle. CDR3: CSVHRDSVPDTQYF. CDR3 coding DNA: TGCAGCGTGCACCGGGACTCAGTGCCAGATACGCAGTATTTT.

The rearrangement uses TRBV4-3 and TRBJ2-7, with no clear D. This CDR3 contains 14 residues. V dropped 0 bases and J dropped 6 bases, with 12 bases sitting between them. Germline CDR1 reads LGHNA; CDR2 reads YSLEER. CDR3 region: CASSQDGLAREQYF. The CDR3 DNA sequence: TGCGCCAGCAGCCAAGATGGCCTTGCCCGCGAGCAGTACTTC.

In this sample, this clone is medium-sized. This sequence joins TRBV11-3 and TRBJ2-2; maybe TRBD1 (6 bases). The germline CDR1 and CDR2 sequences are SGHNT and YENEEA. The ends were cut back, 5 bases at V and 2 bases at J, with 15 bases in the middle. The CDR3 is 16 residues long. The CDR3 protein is CASSARTELNTGELFF. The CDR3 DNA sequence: TGTGCCAGCAGCGCTCGGACAGAGCTAAACACCGGGGAGCTGTTTTTT.

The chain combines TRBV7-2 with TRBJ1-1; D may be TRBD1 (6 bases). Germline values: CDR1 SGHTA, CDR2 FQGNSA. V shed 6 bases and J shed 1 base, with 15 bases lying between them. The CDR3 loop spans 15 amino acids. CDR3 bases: TGTGCCAGCAGGAAACAGGGTGGGGCGAACACTGAAGCTTTCTTT. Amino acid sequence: CASRKQGGANTEAFF.

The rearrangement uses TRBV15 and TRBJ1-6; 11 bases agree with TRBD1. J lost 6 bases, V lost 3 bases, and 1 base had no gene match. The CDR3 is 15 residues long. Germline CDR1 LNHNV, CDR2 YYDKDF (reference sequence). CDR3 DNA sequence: TGTGCCACCAGCAGGGACAGGGGGCTTAATTCACCCCTCCACTTT. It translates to CATSRDRGLNSPLHF.

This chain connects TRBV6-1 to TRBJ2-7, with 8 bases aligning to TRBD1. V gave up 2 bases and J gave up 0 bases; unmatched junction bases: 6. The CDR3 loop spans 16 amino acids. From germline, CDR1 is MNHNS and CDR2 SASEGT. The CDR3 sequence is CASSEPWDRNSYEQYF. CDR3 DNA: TGTGCCAGCAGTGAACCCTGGGACAGGAACTCCTACGAGCAGTACTTC.